A selection of T cell receptor beta chains follows, all from one sample in a study of cytomegalovirus exposure and HLA in healthy donors. Only in-frame clones appear in the TCRdb table, and some are missing; sequencing was by immunoSEQ multiplex PCR. The sample consists of around 130,000 clones, 80% to 85% of them appearing once. The sequencing sample was made of PBMCs. Receptor source: a boy younger than 18 in good health and CMV-seronegative. The CDR3 runs from the conserved cysteine through the conserved F or W. The order of the fields is clone size, J gene, D gene, V gene, CDR3 protein, CDR3 DNA. D genes are given only for firm matches. For some rows the clone size is stated as once, few or many, or as a class when expanded; others skip it.

clone size: NA; J gene: TRBJ2-3; D gene: TRBD2; V gene: TRBV29-1; CDR3 protein: CSVGGGSSTDTQYF; CDR3 DNA: TGCAGCGTTGGGGGGGGATCCTCCACAGATACGCAGTATTTT
clone size: NA; J gene: TRBJ1-2; D gene: NA; V gene: TRBV5-6; CDR3 protein: CASSLSGYTVSNYGYTF; CDR3 DNA: TGTGCCAGCAGCTTGTCTGGCTATACAGTTTCTAACTATGGCTACACCTTC
clone size: NA; J gene: TRBJ2-7; D gene: NA; V gene: TRBV28; CDR3 protein: CAKEPNEQYF; CDR3 DNA: TGTGCCAAGGAGCCAAACGAGCAGTACTTC
clone size: NA; J gene: TRBJ2-7; D gene: NA; V gene: TRBV29-1; CDR3 protein: CSVDGFDMNEQYF; CDR3 DNA: TGCAGCGTTGACGGTTTCGATATGAACGAGCAGTACTTC
clone size: NA; J gene: TRBJ1-1; D gene: NA; V gene: TRBV19; CDR3 protein: CASSTPGQLNTEAFF; CDR3 DNA: TGTGCCAGTAGTACCCCCGGACAGCTGAACACTGAAGCTTTCTTT
clone size: NA; J gene: TRBJ1-5; D gene: NA; V gene: TRBV2; CDR3 protein: CASSSSLFDTYSNQPQHF; CDR3 DNA: TGTGCCAGCAGCTCTTCCCTTTTCGACACCTATAGCAATCAGCCCCAGCATTTT
clone size: few; J gene: TRBJ2-1; D gene: NA; V gene: TRBV9; CDR3 protein: CASSVVAGTYNEQFF; CDR3 DNA: TGTGCCAGCAGCGTAGTGGCGGGGACCTACAATGAGCAGTTCTTC
clone size: NA; J gene: TRBJ2-7; D gene: NA; V gene: TRBV7-2; CDR3 protein: CASSSVSRQSYEQYF; CDR3 DNA: TGTGCCAGCAGCTCGGTTTCTAGACAGTCCTACGAGCAGTACTTC
clone size: few; J gene: TRBJ2-1; D gene: NA; V gene: TRBV19; CDR3 protein: CASGWSGEQFF; CDR3 DNA: TGTGCCAGCGGGTGGTCGGGTGAGCAGTTCTTC
clone size: NA; J gene: TRBJ1-5; D gene: TRBD1; V gene: TRBV6-1; CDR3 protein: CASSEAVTGGNQPQHF; CDR3 DNA: TGTGCCAGCAGTGAAGCGGTGACAGGGGGCAATCAGCCCCAGCATTTT
clone size: NA; J gene: TRBJ2-1; D gene: NA; V gene: TRBV6-1; CDR3 protein: CASSELGGSYNEQFF; CDR3 DNA: TGTGCCAGCAGTGAGTTGGGCGGGTCCTACAATGAGCAGTTCTTC
clone size: NA; J gene: TRBJ2-6; D gene: TRBD1; V gene: TRBV6-1; CDR3 protein: CASRQGSSGANVLTF; CDR3 DNA: TGTGCCAGCAGACAGGGGAGCTCTGGGGCCAACGTCCTGACTTTC
clone size: NA; J gene: TRBJ1-1; D gene: NA; V gene: TRBV18; CDR3 protein: CASSPRDFPTEAFF; CDR3 DNA: TGTGCCAGCTCACCCCGAGACTTCCCCACTGAAGCTTTCTTT
clone size: few; J gene: TRBJ1-1; D gene: TRBD1; V gene: TRBV5-6; CDR3 protein: CASSLDRGTEAFF; CDR3 DNA: TGTGCCAGCAGCTTGGACAGGGGCACTGAAGCTTTCTTT
clone size: once; J gene: TRBJ2-7; D gene: NA; V gene: TRBV4-2; CDR3 protein: CASSQLPTEGHEQYF; CDR3 DNA: TGTGCCAGCAGCCAATTACCGACAGAAGGGCACGAGCAGTACTTC
clone size: NA; J gene: TRBJ2-1; D gene: TRBD2; V gene: TRBV5-1; CDR3 protein: CASSLRSGRVDEQFF; CDR3 DNA: TGCGCCAGCAGCTTGCGTAGCGGGAGGGTAGATGAGCAGTTCTTC
clone size: NA; J gene: TRBJ2-5; D gene: TRBD2; V gene: TRBV7-2; CDR3 protein: CASLVGGRGSFETQYF; CDR3 DNA: TGTGCCAGCTTAGTCGGCGGGAGGGGGTCATTCGAGACCCAGTACTTC
clone size: NA; J gene: TRBJ1-5; D gene: NA; V gene: TRBV5-4; CDR3 protein: CASSLGGGASNQPQHF; CDR3 DNA: TGTGCCAGCAGCCTGGGTGGAGGGGCCAGCAATCAGCCCCAGCATTTT
clone size: NA; J gene: TRBJ2-3; D gene: TRBD2; V gene: TRBV6-5; CDR3 protein: CASSRLAGMADTQYF; CDR3 DNA: TGTGCCAGCAGTCGGCTAGCGGGAATGGCAGATACGCAGTATTTT
clone size: NA; J gene: TRBJ1-2; D gene: TRBD1; V gene: TRBV6-1; CDR3 protein: CASRQTGDYGYTF; CDR3 DNA: TGTGCCAGCAGGCAGACAGGGGATTACGGCTACACCTTC
clone size: NA; J gene: TRBJ2-7; D gene: TRBD2; V gene: TRBV6-6; CDR3 protein: CAVGTSGIRNYEQYF; CDR3 DNA: TGTGCCGTCGGGACTAGCGGCATCCGAAACTACGAGCAGTACTTC
clone size: NA; J gene: TRBJ2-3; D gene: TRBD1; V gene: TRBV25-1; CDR3 protein: CASSEQGAWDTQYF; CDR3 DNA: TGTGCCAGCAGTGAACAGGGGGCTTGGGATACGCAGTATTTT
clone size: NA; J gene: TRBJ2-7; D gene: TRBD2; V gene: TRBV27; CDR3 protein: CASSLAAGGAYEQYF; CDR3 DNA: TGTGCCAGCAGTTTAGCGGCGGGAGGGGCCTACGAGCAGTACTTC
clone size: NA; J gene: TRBJ1-4; D gene: NA; V gene: TRBV6-5; CDR3 protein: CASREGGAEDEKLFF; CDR3 DNA: TGTGCCAGCAGGGAGGGGGGGGCGGAAGATGAAAAACTGTTTTTT
clone size: once; J gene: TRBJ1-2; D gene: NA; V gene: TRBV4-3; CDR3 protein: CASSQGVAEGYGYTF; CDR3 DNA: TGCGCCAGCAGCCAAGGGGTCGCGGAGGGCTATGGCTACACCTTC
clone size: NA; J gene: TRBJ1-2; D gene: TRBD1; V gene: TRBV5-6; CDR3 protein: CASSSERGLSPYGYTF; CDR3 DNA: TGTGCCAGCAGCTCGGAAAGGGGGCTTTCCCCCTATGGCTACACCTTC
clone size: NA; J gene: TRBJ1-1; D gene: TRBD1; V gene: TRBV19; CDR3 protein: CASSMGQGLNTEAFF; CDR3 DNA: TGTGCCAGTAGTATGGGACAGGGGCTGAACACTGAAGCTTTCTTT
clone size: NA; J gene: TRBJ2-7; D gene: TRBD1; V gene: TRBV5-1; CDR3 protein: CASSPTGGPGHEQYF; CDR3 DNA: TGCGCCAGCAGCCCTACAGGGGGCCCGGGCCACGAGCAGTACTTC
clone size: NA; J gene: TRBJ2-1; D gene: NA; V gene: TRBV5-1; CDR3 protein: CASSSLAANGEQFF; CDR3 DNA: TGCGCCAGCAGCAGTTTAGCAGCCAACGGTGAGCAGTTCTTC